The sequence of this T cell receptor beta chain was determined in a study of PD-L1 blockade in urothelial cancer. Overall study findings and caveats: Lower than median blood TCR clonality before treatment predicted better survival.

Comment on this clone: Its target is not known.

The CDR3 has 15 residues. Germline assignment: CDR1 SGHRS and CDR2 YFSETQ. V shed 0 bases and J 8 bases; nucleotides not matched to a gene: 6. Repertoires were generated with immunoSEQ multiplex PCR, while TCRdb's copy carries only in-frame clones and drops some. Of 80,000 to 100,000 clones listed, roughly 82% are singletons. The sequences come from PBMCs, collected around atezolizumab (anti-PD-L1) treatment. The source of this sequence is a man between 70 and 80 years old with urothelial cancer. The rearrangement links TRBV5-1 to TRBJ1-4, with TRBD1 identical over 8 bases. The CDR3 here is CASSLAETGAEKLFF. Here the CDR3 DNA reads TGCGCCAGCAGCTTGGCGGAGACAGGGGCGGAAAAACTGTTTTTT.